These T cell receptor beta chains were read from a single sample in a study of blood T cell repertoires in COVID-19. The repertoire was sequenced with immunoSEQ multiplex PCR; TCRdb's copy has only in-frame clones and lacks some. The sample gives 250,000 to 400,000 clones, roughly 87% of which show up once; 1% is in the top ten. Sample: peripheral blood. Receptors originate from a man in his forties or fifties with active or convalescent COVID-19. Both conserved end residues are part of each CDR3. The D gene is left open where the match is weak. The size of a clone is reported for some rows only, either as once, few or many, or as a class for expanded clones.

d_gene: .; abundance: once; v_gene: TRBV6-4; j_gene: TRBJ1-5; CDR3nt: TGTGCCAGCAGCGAGGGCCCTCAGGGGAATCAGCCCCAGCATTTT; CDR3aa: CASSEGPQGNQPQHF
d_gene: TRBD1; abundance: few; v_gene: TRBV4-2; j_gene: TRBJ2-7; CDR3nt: TGTGCCAGCAGCCTACCGGGACAGGGATCCTACGAGCAGTACTTC; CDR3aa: CASSLPGQGSYEQYF
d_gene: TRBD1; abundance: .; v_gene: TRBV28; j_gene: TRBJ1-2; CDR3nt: TGTGCCAGCACTCCAGGGGGCGTTGGCTATGGCTACACCTTC; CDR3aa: CASTPGGVGYGYTF
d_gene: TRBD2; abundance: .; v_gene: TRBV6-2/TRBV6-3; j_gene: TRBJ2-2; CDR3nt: TGTGCCAGCAGTCACCCGCGGAGTAGCGGGGGGACGAACACCGGGGAGCTGTTTTTT; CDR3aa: CASSHPRSSGGTNTGELFF
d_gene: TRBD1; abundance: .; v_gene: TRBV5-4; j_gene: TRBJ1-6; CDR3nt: TGTGCCAGCAGCCGCGGGCCCGAGACAGGGGACCTCCCCTATAATTCACCCCTCCACTTT; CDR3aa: CASSRGPETGDLPYNSPLHF
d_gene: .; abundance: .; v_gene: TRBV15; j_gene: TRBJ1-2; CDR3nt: TGTGCCACCAGCAGAGGAGGGCAGGTCTATGGCTACACCTTC; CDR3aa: CATSRGGQVYGYTF
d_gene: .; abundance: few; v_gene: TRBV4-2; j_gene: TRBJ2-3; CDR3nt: TGTGCCAGCAGCCAGTATAAAGACTCTATCACAGATACGCAGTATTTT; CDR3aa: CASSQYKDSITDTQYF
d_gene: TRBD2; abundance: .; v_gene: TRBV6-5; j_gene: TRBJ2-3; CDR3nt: TGTGCCAGCAGTTACCCTAGCGGGGGCGTGGATACGCAGTATTTT; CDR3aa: CASSYPSGGVDTQYF
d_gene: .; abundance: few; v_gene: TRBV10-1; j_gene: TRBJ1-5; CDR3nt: TGCGCCAGCAGTGCGTGGACAGAACCCAATCAGCCCCAGCATTTT; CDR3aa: CASSAWTEPNQPQHF
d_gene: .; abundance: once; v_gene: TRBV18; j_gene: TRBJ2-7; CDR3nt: TGTGCCAGCTCCTCCAACAGGGATTTCTCCCACGAGCAGTACTTC; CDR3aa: CASSSNRDFSHEQYF
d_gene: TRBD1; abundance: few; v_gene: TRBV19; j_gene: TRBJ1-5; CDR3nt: TGTGCCAGTAGTATCGCTCGACAGGGTAGCAATCAGCCCCAGCATTTT; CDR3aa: CASSIARQGSNQPQHF
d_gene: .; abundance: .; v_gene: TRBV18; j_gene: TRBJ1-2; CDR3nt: TGTGCCAGCTCACCACCGGGGGGGGCTAAACTGTATGGCTACACCTTC; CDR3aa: CASSPPGGAKLYGYTF
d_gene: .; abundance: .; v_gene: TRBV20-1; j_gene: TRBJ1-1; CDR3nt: TGCAGTGCTAGTATGGGGGGGGACGACACTGAAGCTTTCTTT; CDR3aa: CSASMGGDDTEAFF
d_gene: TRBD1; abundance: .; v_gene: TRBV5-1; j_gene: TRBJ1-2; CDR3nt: TGCGCCAGCAGCTTCGGACAGGGTATACGTGGCTACACCTTC; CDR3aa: CASSFGQGIRGYTF
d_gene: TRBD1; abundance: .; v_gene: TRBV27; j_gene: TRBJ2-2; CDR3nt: TGTGCCAGCCGGGACAGGGGTACGACCGGGGAGCTGTTTTTT; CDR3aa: CASRDRGTTGELFF
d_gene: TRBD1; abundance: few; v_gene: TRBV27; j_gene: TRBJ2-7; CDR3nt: TGTGCCAGCAGTTTAACAGGGGACAGGGTTTTGGGGCAGTACTTC; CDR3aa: CASSLTGDRVLGQYF
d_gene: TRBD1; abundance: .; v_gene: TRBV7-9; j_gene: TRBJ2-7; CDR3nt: TGTGCCAGCAGCACACAGGGGTACGAGCAGTACTTC; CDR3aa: CASSTQGYEQYF